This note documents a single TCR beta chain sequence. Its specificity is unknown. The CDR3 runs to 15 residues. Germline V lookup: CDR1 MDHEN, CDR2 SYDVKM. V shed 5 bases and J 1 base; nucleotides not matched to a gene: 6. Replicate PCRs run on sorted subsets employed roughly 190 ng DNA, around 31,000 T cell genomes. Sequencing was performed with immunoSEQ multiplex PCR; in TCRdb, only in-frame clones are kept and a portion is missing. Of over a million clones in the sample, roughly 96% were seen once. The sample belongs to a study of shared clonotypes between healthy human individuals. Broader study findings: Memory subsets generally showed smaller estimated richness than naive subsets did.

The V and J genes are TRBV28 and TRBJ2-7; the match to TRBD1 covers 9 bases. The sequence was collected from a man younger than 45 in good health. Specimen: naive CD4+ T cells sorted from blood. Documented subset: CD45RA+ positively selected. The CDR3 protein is CASSRGTGRSYEQYF. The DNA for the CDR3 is TGTGCCAGCAGTCGTGGGACAGGGAGGTCCTACGAGCAGTACTTC.